The subject of this entry is one T cell receptor (beta chain). Antigen specificity is unknown. Trimming removed 7 bases from V and 9 bases from J; junction bases left unmatched: 4. The V gene's germline CDR1 is SNHLY and CDR2 FYNNEI. This CDR3 has 13 amino acids. The sample originates from a study of cytomegalovirus exposure and HLA in healthy donors. Study findings and constraints: The only immune exposure information that was available was CMV serostatus. Researchers reported in a later analysis that a missense DCLRE1C variant was tied to TCR beta V- and J-gene trimming.

Vbeta (60) and Jbeta (13) primers were used in the PCR. Methods used by the authors: Some 80 million unique TCR beta chains, roughly 11 million shared, were counted in a later analysis. Clones were read by immunoSEQ multiplex PCR, and TCRdb kept only the in-frame ones, dropping some. V, J and clone size are taken as reported in that table, and D and trimming were inferred from the DNA itself. The table lists about 180,000 clones, 80% to 85% of them singletons. The receptor comes from a woman aged 25 to 39 in good health and CMV-seronegative. The sequenced sample consisted of PBMCs. The chain joins TRBV2 to TRBJ1-6; the match to TRBD1 covers 9 bases. The CDR3 reads CASTTGGGSPLHF. The CDR3 DNA is TGTGCCAGCACTACAGGGGGCGGTTCACCCCTCCACTTT.